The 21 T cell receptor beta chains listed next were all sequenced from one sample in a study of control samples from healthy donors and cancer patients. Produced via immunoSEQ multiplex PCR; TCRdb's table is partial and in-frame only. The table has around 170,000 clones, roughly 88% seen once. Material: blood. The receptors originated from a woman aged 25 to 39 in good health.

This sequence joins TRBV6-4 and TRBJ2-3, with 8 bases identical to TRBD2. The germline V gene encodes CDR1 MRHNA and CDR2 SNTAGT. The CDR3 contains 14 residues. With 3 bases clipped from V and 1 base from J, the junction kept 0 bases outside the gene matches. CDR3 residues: CASSERGGTDTQYF. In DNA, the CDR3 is TGTGCCAGCAGTGAGCGGGGGGGCACAGATACGCAGTATTTT.

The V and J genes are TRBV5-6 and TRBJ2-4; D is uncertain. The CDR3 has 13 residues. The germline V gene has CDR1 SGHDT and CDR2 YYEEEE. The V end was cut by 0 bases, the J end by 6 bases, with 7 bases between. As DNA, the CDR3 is TGTGCCAGCAGCTTGGACACGAGAAACATTCAGTACTTC. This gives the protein CASSLDTRNIQYF.

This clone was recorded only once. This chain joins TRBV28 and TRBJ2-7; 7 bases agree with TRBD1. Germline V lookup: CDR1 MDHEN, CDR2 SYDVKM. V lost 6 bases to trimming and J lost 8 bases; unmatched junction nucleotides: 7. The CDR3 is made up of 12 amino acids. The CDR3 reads CASSLTGEQQYF. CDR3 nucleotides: TGTGCCAGCAGCCTCACAGGGGAGCAGCAGTACTTC.

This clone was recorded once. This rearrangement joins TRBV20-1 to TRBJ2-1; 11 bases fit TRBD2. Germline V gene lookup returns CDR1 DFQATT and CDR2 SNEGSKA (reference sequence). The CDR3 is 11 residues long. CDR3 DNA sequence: TGCTCGCTAGCGGGGGGCAGGGAGCAGTTCTTC. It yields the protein CSLAGGREQFF.

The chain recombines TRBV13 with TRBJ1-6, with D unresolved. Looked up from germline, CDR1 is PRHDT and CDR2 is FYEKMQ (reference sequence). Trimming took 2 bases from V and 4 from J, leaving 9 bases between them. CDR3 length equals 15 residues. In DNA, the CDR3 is TGTGCCAGCAGCTTAACCCGGGAGTATAATTCACCCCTCCACTTT. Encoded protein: CASSLTREYNSPLHF.

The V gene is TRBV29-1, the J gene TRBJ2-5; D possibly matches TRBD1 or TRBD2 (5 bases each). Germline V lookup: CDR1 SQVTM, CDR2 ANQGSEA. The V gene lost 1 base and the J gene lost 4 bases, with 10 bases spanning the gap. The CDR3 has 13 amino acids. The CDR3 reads CSVEVTGRETQYF. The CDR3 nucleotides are TGCAGCGTTGAAGTCACGGGGCGAGAGACCCAGTACTTC.

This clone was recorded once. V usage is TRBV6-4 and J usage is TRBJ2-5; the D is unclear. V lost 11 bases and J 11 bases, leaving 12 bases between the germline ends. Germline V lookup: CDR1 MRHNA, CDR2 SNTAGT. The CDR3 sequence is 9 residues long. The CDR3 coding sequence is TGTGCCTCTTTGTGTTGTCAGTACTTC. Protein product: CASLCCQYF.

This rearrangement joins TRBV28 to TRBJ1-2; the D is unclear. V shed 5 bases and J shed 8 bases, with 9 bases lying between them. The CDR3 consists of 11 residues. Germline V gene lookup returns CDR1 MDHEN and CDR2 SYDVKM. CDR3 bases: TGTGCCAGCAGTGAACTCGAGGGCTACACCTTC. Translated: CASSELEGYTF.

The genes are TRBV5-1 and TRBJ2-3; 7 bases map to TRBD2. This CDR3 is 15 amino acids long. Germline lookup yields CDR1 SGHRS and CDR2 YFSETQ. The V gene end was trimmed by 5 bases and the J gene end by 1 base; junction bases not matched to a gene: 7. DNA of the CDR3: TGCGCCAGCAGTGAGAGCGGGGACCGCACAGATACGCAGTATTTT. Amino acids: CASSESGDRTDTQYF.

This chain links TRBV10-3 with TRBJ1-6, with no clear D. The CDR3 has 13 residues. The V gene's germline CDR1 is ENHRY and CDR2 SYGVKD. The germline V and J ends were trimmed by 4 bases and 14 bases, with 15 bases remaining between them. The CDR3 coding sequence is TGTGCCATCAGTGCCAATTCGGCGGGGTCCCTCCACTTT. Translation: CAISANSAGSLHF.

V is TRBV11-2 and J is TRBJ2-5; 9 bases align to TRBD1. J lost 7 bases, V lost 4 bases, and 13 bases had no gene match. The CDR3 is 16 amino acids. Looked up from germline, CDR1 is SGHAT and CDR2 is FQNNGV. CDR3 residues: CASSSKEDRGLATQYF. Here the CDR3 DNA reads TGTGCCAGCAGCTCCAAAGAGGACAGGGGTTTGGCGACCCAGTACTTC.

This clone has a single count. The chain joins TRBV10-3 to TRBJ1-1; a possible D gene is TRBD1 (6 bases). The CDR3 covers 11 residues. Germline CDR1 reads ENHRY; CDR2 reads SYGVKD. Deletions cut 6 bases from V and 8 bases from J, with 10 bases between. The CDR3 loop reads CAIRGDIEAFF. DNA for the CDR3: TGTGCCATCAGGGGGGACATCGAAGCTTTCTTT.

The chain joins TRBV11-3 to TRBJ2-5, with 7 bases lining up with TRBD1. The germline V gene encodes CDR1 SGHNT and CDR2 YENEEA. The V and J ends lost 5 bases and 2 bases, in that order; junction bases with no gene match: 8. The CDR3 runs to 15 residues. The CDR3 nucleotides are TGTGCCAGCAGCCAGACAGGGCACCCGCAAGAGACCCAGTACTTC. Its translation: CASSQTGHPQETQYF. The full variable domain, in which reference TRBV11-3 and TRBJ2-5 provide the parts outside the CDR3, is EAGVVQSPRYKIIEKKQPVAFWCNPISGHNTLYWYLQNLGQGPELLIRYENEEAVDDSQLPKDRFSAERLKGVDSTLKIQPAELGDSAVYLCASSQTGHPQETQYFGPGTRLLVL.

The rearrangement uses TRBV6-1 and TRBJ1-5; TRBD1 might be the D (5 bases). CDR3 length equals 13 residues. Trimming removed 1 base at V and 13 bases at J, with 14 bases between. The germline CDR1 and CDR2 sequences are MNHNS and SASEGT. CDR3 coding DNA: TGTGCCAGCAGTGAAGAACGGGGGGTGTTTCAGCATTTT. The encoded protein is CASSEERGVFQHF.

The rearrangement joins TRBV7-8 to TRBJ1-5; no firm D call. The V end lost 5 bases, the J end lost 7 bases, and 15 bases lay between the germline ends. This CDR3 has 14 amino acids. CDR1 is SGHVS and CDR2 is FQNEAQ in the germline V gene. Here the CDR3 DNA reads TGTGCCAGCAGCCCAAGTCCGGACGGCCAGCCCCAGCATTTT. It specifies CASSPSPDGQPQHF.

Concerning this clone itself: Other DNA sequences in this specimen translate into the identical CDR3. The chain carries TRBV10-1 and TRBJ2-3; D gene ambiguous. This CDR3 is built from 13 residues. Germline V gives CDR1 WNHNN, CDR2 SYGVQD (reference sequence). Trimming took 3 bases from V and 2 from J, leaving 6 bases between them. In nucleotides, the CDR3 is TGCGCCAGCAGTGAAGGCGCCACAGATACGCAGTATTTT. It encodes CASSEGATDTQYF.

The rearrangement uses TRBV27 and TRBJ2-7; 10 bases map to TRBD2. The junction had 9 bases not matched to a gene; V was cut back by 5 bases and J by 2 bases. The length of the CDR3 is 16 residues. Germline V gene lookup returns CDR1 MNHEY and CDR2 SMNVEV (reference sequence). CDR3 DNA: TGTGCCAGCAGTAACCCCAGCGGGAGGGAAACCTACGAGCAGTACTTC. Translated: CASSNPSGRETYEQYF.

The CDR3 region is CASSLDRFAGELFF. DNA of the CDR3: TGTGCCAGCAGCCTGGACAGGTTCGCCGGGGAGCTGTTTTTT. The chain links TRBV28 to TRBJ2-2; the match to TRBD1 covers 7 bases. Germline values: CDR1 MDHEN, CDR2 SYDVKM. Losses at the gene ends were 6 bases for V and 6 bases for J; bases not matched to a gene: 7. This CDR3 spans 14 amino acids.

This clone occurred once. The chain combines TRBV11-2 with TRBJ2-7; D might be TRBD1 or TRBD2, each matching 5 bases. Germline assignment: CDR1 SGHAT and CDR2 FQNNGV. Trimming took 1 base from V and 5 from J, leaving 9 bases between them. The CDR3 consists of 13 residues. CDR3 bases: TGTGCCAGCAGCTTAGGTCTGGGGGACGAGCAGTACTTC. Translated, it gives CASSLGLGDEQYF.

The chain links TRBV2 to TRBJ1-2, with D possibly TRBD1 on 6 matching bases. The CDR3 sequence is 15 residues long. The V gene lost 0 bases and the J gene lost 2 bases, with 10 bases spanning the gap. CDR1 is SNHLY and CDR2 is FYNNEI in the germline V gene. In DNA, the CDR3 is TGTGCCAGCAGTGAAGCTAGGACAGCAAACTATGGCTACACCTTC. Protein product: CASSEARTANYGYTF.

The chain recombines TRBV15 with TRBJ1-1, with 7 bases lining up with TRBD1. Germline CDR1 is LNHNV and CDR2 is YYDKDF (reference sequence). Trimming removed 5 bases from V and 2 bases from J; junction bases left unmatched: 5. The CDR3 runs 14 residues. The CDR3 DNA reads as TGTGCCACCAGCGGGGGACAGACCAACACTGAAGCTTTCTTT. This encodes CATSGGQTNTEAFF.